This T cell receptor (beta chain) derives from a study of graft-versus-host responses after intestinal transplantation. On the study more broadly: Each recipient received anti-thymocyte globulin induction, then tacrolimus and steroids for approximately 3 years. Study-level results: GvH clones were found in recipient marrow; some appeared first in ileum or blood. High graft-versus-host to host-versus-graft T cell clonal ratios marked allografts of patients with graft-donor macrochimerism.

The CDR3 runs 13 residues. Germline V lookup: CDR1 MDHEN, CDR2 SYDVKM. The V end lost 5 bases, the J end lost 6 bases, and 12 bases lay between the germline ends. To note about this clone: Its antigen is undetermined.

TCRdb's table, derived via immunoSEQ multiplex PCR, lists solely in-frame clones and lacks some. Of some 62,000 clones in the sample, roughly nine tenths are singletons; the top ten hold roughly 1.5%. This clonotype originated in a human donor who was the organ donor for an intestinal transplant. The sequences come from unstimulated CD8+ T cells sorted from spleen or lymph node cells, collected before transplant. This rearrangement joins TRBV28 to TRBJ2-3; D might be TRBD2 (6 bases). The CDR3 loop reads CASSPGGFDTQYF. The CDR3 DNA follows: TGTGCCAGCAGTCCTGGGGGGTTTGATACGCAGTATTTT.